This entry features one T cell receptor beta chain sequence. The sample originates from a study of T cell responses to AZD1222 COVID-19 vaccine. The trim removed 10 bases at V and 6 bases at J, leaving 12 bases unmatched. Germline V CDR1 and CDR2: KGHSH, LQKENI. The CDR3 has 14 amino acids. Method: immunoSEQ multiplex PCR; TCRdb's copy keeps in-frame clones and lacks some. The sample consists of roughly 190,000 clones, approximately 90% of them appearing once. The chain employs TRBV18 and TRBJ2-1; 7 bases map to TRBD2. The source is an adult who received the AZD1222 COVID-19 vaccine. The sample was peripheral blood, taken 28 days after the second AZD1222 dose. The CDR3: CATSRGESTNEQFF. The CDR3 nucleotides are TGTGCCACCAGCCGGGGGGAAAGTACCAATGAGCAGTTCTTC.